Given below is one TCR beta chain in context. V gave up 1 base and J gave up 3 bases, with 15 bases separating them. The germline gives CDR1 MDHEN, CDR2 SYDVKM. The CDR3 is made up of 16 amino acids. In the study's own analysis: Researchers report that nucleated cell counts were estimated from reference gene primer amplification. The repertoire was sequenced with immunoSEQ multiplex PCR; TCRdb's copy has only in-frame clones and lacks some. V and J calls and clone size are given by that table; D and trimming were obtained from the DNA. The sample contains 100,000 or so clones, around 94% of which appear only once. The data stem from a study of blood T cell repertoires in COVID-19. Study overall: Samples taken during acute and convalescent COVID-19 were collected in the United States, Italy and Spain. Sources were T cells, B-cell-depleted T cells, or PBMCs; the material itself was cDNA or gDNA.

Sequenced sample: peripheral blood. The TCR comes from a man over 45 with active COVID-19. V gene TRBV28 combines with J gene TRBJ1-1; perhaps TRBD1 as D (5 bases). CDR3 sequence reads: CASSLSLGGAHTEAFF. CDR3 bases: TGTGCCAGCAGTTTATCCTTAGGAGGGGCGCACACTGAAGCTTTCTTT.